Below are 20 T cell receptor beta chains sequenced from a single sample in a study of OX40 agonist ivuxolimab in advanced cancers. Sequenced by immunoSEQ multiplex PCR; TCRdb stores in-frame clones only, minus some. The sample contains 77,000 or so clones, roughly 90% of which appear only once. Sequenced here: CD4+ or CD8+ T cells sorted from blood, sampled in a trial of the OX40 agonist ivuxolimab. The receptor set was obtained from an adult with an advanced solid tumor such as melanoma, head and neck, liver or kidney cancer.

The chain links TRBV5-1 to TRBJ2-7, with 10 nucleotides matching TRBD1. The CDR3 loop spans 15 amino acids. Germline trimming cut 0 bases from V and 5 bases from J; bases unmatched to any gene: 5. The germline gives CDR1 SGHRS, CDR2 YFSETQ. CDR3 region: CASSLAGQGFDEQYF. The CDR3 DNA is TGCGCCAGCAGCTTGGCGGGACAGGGGTTCGACGAGCAGTACTTC.

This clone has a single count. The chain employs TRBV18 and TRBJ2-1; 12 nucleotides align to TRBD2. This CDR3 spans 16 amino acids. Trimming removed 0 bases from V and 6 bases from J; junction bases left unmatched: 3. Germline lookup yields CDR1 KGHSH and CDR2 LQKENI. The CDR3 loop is CASSPPTSGSVNEQFF. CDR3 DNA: TGTGCCAGCTCACCACCGACTAGCGGGAGTGTCAATGAGCAGTTCTTC. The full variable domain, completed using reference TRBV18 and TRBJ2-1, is NAGVMQNPRHLVRRRGQEARLRCSPMKGHSHVYWYRQLPEEGLKFMVYLQKENIIDESGMPKERFSAEFPKEGPSILRIQQVVRGDSAAYFCASSPPTSGSVNEQFFGPGTRLTVL.

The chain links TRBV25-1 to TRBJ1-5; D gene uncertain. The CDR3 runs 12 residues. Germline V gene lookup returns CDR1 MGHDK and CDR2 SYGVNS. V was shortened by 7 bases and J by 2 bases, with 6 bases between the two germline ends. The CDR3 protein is CASTRGNQPQHF. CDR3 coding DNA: TGTGCCAGCACAAGGGGCAATCAGCCCCAGCATTTT. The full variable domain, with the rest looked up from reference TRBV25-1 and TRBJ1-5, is EADIYQTPRYLVIGTGKKITLECSQTMGHDKMYWYQQDPGMELHLIHYSYGVNSTEKGDLSSESTVSRIRTEHFPLTLESARPSHTSQYLCASTRGNQPQHFGDGTRLSIL.

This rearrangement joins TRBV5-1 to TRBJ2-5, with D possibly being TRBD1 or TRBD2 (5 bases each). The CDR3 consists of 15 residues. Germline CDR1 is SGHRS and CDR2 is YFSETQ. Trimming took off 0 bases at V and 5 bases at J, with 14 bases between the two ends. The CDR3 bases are TGCGCCAGCAGCTTGGTTACGGGTTGGGGGGAGACCCAGTACTTC. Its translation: CASSLVTGWGETQYF. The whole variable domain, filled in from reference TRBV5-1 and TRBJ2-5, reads KAGVTQTPRYLIKTRGQQVTLSCSPISGHRSVSWYQQTPGQGLQFLFEYFSETQRNKGNFPGRFSGRQFSNSRSEMNVSTLELGDSALYLCASSLVTGWGETQYFGPGTRLLVL.

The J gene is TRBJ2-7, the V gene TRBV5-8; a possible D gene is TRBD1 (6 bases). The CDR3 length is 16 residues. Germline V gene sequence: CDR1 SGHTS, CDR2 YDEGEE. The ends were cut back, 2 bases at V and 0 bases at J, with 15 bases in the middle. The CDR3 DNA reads TGTGCCAGCAGCTTCTTACAGGGTGCCCCCTCCTACGAGCAGTACTTC. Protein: CASSFLQGAPSYEQYF.

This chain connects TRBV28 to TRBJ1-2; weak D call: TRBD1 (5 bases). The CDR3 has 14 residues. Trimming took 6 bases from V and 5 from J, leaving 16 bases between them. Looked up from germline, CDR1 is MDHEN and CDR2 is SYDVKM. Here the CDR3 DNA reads TGTGCCAGCAGGCCTTCGGGGGGACCATATGGCTACACCTTC. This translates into CASRPSGGPYGYTF.

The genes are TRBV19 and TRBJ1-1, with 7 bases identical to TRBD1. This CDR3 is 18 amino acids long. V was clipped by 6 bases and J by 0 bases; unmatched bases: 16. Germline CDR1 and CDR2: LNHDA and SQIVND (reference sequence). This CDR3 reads CASSKDTGEELVNTEAFF. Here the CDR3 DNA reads TGTGCCAGTAGCAAAGACACAGGGGAAGAATTGGTGAACACTGAAGCTTTCTTT.

The CDR3 loop reads CSASSGAEQFF. DNA of the CDR3: TGCAGTGCTAGTTCGGGTGCTGAGCAGTTCTTC. This chain joins TRBV20-1 and TRBJ2-1; no reliable D call. V lost 3 bases to trimming and J lost 9 bases, with 9 bases between them. The length of the CDR3 is 11 residues. Per the germline V gene, CDR1 is DFQATT and CDR2 is SNEGSKA (reference sequence).

The CDR3 spells CASSQDLGVSQPQHF. In DNA form, the CDR3 reads TGCGCCAGCAGCCAAGATTTAGGGGTGTCCCAGCCCCAGCATTTT. This chain links TRBV4-3 with TRBJ1-5, with D possibly matching TRBD1 (5 bases). Germline V CDR1 and CDR2: LGHNA, YSLEER. The CDR3 extends over 15 amino acids. V was trimmed by 0 bases and J by 7 bases, leaving 13 bases between them.

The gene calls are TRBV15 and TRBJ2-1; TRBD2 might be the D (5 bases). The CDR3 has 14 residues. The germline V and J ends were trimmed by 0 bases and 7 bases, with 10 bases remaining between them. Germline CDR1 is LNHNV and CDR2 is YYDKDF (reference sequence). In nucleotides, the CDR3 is TGTGCCACCAGCAGAGATCGGGGAAAGAATGAGCAGTTCTTC. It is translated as CATSRDRGKNEQFF. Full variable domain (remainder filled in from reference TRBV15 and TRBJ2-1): DAMVIQNPRYQVTQFGKPVTLSCSQTLNHNVMYWYQQKSSQAPKLLFHYYDKDFNNEADTPDNFQSRRPNTSFCFLDIRSPGLGDTAMYLCATSRDRGKNEQFFGPGTRLTVL.

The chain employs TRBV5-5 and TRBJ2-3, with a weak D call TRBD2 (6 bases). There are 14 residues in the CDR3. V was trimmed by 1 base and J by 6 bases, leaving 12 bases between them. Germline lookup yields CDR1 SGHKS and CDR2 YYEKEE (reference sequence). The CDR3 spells CASSLSGSGDTQYF. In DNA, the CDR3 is TGTGCCAGCAGCTTGAGCGGGTCGGGGGATACGCAGTATTTT.

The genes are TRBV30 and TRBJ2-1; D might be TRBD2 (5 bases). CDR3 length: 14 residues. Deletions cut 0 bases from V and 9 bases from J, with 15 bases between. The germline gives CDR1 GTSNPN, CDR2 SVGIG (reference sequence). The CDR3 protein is CAWSVRVQWTEQFF. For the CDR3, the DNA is TGTGCCTGGAGTGTGAGGGTCCAGTGGACTGAGCAGTTCTTC.

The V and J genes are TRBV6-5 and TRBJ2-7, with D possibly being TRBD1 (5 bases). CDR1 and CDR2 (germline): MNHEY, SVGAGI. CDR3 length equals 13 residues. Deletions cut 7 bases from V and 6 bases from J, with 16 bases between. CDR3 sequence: CASKGPIQGEQYF. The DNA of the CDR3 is TGTGCCAGCAAAGGGCCAATTCAGGGCGAGCAGTACTTC.

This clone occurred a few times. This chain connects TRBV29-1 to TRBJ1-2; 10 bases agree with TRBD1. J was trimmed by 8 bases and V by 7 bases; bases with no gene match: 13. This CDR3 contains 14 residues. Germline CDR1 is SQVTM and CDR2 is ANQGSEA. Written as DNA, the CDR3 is TGCAGCGCGGCCGAGACAGGGGGCCCGGTGGGCTACACCTTC. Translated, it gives CSAAETGGPVGYTF.

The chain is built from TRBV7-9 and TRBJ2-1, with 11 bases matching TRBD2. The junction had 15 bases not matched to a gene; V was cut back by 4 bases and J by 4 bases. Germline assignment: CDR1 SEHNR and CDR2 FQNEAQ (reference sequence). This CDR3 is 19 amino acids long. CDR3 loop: CASSSPSGGLADVYNEQFF. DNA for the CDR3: TGTGCCAGCAGCTCCCCCTCGGGGGGACTAGCGGACGTGTACAATGAGCAGTTCTTC.

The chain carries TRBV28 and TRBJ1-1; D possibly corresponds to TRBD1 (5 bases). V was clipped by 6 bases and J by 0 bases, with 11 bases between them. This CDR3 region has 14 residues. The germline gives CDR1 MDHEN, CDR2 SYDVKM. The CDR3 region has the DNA TGTGCCAGCAGCCCCGGGGGGATGAACACTGAAGCTTTCTTT. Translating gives CASSPGGMNTEAFF.

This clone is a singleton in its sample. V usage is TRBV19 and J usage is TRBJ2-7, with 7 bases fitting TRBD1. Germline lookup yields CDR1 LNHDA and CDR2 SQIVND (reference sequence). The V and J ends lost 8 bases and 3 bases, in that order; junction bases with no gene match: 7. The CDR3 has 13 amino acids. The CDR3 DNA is TGTGCCAGTTCCCGGGACAGTAACTACGAGCAGTACTTC. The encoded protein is CASSRDSNYEQYF.

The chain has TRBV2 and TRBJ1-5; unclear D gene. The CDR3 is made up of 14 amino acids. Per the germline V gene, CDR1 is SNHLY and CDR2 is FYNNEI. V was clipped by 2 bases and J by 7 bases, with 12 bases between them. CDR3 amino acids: CASSETGKEQPQHF. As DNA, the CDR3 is TGTGCCAGCAGTGAAACGGGTAAAGAACAGCCCCAGCATTTT. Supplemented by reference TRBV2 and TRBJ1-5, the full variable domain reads EPEVTQTPSHQVTQMGQEVILRCVPISNHLYFYWYRQILGQKVEFLVSFYNNEISEKSEIFDDQFSVERPDGSNFTLKIRSTKLEDSAMYFCASSETGKEQPQHFGDGTRLSIL.

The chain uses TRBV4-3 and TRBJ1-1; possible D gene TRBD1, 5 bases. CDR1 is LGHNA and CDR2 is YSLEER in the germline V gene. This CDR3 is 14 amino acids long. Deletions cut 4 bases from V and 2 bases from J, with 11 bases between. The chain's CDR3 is CASSPQGANTEAFF. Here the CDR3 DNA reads TGCGCCAGCAGCCCTCAGGGAGCAAACACTGAAGCTTTCTTT.

This chain's CDR3 is CASSPPTARDTEAFF. In DNA, the CDR3 is TGTGCCAGCAGCCCACCGACAGCCAGGGATACTGAAGCTTTCTTT. This chain links TRBV7-9 with TRBJ1-1; D may be TRBD1 (5 bases). V was cut by 5 bases and J by 5 bases, with 18 bases left in between. CDR1 is SEHNR, CDR2 FQNEAQ, per germline (reference sequence). The CDR3 runs to 15 residues. Drawing the rest from reference TRBV7-9 and TRBJ1-1, the complete variable domain is DTGVSQNPRHKITKRGQNVTFRCDPISEHNRLYWYRQTLGQGPEFLTYFQNEAQLEKSRLLSDRFSAERPKGSFSTLEIQRTEQGDSAMYLCASSPPTARDTEAFFGQGTRLTVV.